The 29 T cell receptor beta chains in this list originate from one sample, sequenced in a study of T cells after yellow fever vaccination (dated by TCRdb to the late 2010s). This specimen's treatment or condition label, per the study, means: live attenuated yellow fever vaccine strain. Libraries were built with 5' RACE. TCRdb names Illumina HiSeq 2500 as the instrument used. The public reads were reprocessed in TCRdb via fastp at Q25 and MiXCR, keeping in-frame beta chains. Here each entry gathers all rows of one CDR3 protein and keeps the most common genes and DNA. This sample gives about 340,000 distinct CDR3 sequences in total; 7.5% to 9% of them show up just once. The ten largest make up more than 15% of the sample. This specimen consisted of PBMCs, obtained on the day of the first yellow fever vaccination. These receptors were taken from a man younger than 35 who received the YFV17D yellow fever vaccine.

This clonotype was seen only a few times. CDR3 loop: CASSQDRGAGYGYTF. DNA for the CDR3: TGCGCCAGCAGCCAAGATAGGGGGGCCGGCTATGGCTACACCTTC. The chain carries TRBV4-3 and TRBJ1-2; D possibly corresponds to TRBD1 (6 bases). Germline CDR1 is LGHNA and CDR2 is YSLEER. This CDR3 contains 15 residues. V lost 0 bases and J lost 4, with 12 bases in between.

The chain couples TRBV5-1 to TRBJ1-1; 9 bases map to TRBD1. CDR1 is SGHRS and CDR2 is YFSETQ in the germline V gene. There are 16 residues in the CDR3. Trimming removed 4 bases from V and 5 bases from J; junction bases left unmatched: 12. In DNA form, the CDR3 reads TGCGCCAGCAGCCGCCTAGCTGGACAGGGGCGAACTGAAGCTTTCTTT. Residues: CASSRLAGQGRTEAFF.

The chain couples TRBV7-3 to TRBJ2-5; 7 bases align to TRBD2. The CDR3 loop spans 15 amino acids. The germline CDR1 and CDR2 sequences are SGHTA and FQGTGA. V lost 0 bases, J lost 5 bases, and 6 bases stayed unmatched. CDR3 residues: CASSLTSAGLETQYF. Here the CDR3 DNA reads TGTGCCAGCAGCTTAACGTCAGCGGGGTTGGAGACCCAGTACTTC.

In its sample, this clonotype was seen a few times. The CDR3: CASSFLEGRAFF. Here the CDR3 DNA reads TGTGCCAGCAGTTTTTTGGAGGGACGAGCTTTCTTT. This chain joins TRBV12-3 or TRBV12-4 and TRBJ1-1; D might be TRBD1 (5 bases). V dropped 3 bases and J dropped 10 bases, with 12 bases sitting between them. The CDR3 spans 12 residues.

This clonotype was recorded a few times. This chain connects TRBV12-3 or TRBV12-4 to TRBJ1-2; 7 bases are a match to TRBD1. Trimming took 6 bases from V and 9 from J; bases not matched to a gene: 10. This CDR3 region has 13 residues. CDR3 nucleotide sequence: TGTGCCAGCAGCCGAGGGACAGACGGTAGCTACACCTTC. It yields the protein CASSRGTDGSYTF.

This CDR3 reads CASSLATAAETEAFF. The CDR3 DNA sequence: TGTGCCAGCAGCTTAGCCACAGCCGCCGAAACTGAAGCTTTCTTT. V and J are TRBV7-2 and TRBJ1-1; D is ambiguous. V lost 0 bases, J lost 5 bases, and 13 bases lay in between. This CDR3 is built from 15 residues. CDR1 is SGHTA and CDR2 is FQGNSA in the germline V gene.

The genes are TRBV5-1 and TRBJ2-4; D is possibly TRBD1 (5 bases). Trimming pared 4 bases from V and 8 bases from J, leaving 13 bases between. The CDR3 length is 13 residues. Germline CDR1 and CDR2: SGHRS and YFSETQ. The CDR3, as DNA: TGCGCCAGCAGCAATGTGGCCAGGGACATTCAGTACTTC. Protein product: CASSNVARDIQYF.

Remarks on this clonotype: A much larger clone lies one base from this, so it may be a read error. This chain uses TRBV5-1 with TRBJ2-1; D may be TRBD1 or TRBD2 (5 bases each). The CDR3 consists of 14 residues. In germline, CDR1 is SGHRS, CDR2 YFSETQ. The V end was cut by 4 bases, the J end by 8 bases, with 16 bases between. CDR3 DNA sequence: TGCGCCAGCAGCCCCTCCCCGGGACGGGATGAGCAGTTCTTC. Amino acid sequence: CASSPSPGRDEQFF.

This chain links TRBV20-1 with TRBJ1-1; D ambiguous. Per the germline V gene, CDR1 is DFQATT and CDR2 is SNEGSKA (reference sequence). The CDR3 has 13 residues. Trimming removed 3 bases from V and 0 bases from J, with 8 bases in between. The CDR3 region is CSASRRVNTEAFF. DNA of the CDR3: TGCAGTGCTAGTCGGAGGGTGAACACTGAAGCTTTCTTT.

CDR3 protein: CASSFDDRAPYEQYF. The CDR3, as DNA: TGTGCCAGCAGCTTCGACGACAGGGCACCCTACGAGCAGTACTTC. The chain combines TRBV7-2 with TRBJ2-7; 7 bases agree with TRBD1. V lost 3 bases, J lost 2 bases, and 7 bases stayed unmatched. The CDR3 runs 15 residues. Germline values: CDR1 SGHTA, CDR2 FQGNSA.

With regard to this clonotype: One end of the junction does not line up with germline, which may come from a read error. The CDR3, as DNA: TGCGCCAGCAGTCAAGGGTCTAGCGGGGGCCCCGAGCAGTACTTC. As protein: CASSQGSSGGPEQYF. The chain combines TRBV4-3 with TRBJ2-7; 10 bases match TRBD2. This CDR3 contains 15 residues. CDR1 is LGHNA and CDR2 is YSLEER in the germline V gene.

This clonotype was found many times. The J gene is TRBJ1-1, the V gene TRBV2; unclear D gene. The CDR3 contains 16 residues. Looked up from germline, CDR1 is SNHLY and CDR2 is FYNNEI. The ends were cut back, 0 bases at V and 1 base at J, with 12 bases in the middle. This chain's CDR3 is CASSEALAGKNTEAFF. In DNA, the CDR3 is TGTGCCAGCAGTGAAGCGCTCGCAGGAAAGAACACTGAAGCTTTCTTT. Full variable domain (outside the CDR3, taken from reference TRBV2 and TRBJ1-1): EPEVTQTPSHQVTQMGQEVILRCVPISNHLYFYWYRQILGQKVEFLVSFYNNEISEKSEIFDDQFSVERPDGSNFTLKIRSTKLEDSAMYFCASSEALAGKNTEAFFGQGTRLTVV.

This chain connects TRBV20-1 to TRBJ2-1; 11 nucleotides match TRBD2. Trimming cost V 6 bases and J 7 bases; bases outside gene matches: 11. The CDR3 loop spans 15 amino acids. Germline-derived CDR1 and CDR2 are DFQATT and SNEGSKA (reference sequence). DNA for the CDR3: TGCAGTGCCCCTAAATTTGGGACTAGCGGAAATGAGCAGTTCTTC. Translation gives CSAPKFGTSGNEQFF.

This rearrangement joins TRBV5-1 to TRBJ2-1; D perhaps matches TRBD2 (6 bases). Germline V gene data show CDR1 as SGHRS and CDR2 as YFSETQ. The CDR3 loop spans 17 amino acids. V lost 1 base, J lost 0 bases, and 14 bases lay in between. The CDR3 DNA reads TGCGCCAGCAGCTTGAACCCCGCGGGGAGCTCCTACAATGAGCAGTTCTTC. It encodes CASSLNPAGSSYNEQFF.

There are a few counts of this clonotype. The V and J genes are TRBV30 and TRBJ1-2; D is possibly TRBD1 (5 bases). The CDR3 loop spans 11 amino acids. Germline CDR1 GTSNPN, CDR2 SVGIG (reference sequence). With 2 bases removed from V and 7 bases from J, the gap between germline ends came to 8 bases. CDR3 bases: TGTGCCTGGAGTCAGGGTGGTGGCTACACCTTC. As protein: CAWSQGGGYTF.

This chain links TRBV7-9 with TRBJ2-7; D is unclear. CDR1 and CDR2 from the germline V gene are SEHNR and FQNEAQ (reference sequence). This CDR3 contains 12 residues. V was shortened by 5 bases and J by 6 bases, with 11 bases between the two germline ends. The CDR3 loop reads CASSLNSGEQYV. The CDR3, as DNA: TGTGCCAGCAGCCTCAATTCGGGCGAGCAGTACGTC.

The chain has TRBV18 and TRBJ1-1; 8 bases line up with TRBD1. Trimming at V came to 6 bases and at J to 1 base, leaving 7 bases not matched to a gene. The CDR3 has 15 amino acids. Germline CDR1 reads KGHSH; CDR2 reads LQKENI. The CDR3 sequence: CASSPGQGGNTEAFF. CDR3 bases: TGTGCCAGCTCTCCAGGACAGGGCGGGAACACTGAAGCTTTCTTT.

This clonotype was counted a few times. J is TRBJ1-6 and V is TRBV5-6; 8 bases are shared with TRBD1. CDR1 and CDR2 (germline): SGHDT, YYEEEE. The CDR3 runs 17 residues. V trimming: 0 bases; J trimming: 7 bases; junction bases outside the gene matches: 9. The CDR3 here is CASSLARDRWGNSPLHF. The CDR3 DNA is TGTGCCAGCAGCTTGGCACGGGACAGGTGGGGGAATTCACCCCTCCACTTT. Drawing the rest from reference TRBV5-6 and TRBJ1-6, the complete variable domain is DAGVTQSPTHLIKTRGQQVTLRCSPKSGHDTVSWYQQALGQGPQFIFQYYEEEERQRGNFPDRFSGHQFPNYSSELNVNALLLGDSALYLCASSLARDRWGNSPLHFGNGTRLTVT.

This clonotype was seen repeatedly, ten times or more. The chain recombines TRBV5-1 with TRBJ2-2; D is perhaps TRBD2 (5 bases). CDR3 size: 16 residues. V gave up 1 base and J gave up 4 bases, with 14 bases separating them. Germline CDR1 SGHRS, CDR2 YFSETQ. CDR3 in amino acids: CASSLTGNPSTGELFF. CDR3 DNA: TGCGCCAGCAGCTTGACCGGGAACCCGTCCACCGGGGAGCTGTTTTTT. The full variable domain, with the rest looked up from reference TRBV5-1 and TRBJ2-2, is KAGVTQTPRYLIKTRGQQVTLSCSPISGHRSVSWYQQTPGQGLQFLFEYFSETQRNKGNFPGRFSGRQFSNSRSEMNVSTLELGDSALYLCASSLTGNPSTGELFFGEGSRLTVL.

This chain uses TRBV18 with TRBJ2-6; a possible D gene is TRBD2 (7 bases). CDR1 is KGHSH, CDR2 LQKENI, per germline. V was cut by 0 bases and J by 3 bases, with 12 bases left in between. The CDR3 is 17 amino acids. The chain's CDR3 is CASSPPGGRFGANVLTF. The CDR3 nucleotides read TGTGCCAGCTCACCACCGGGGGGGCGATTTGGGGCCAACGTCCTGACTTTC. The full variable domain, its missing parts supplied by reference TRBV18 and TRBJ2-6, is NAGVMQNPRHLVRRRGQEARLRCSPMKGHSHVYWYRQLPEEGLKFMVYLQKENIIDESGMPKERFSAEFPKEGPSILRIQQVVRGDSAAYFCASSPPGGRFGANVLTFGAGSRLTVL.

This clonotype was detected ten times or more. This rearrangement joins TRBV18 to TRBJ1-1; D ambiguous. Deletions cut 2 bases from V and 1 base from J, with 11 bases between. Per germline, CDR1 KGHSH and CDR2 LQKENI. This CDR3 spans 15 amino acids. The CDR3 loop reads CASSPIPAGNTEAFF. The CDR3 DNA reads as TGTGCCAGCTCACCAATCCCCGCGGGGAACACTGAAGCTTTCTTT.

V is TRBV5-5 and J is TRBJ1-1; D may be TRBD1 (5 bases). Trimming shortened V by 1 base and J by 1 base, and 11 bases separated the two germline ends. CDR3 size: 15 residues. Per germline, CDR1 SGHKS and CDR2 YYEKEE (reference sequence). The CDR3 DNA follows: TGTGCCAGCAGCTTGTATGCCAGGGAGAACACTGAAGCTTTCTTT. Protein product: CASSLYARENTEAFF.

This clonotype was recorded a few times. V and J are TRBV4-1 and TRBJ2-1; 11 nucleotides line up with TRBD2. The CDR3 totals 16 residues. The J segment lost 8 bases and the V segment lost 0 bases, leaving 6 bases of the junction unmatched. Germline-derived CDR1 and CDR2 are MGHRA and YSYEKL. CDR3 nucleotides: TGCGCCAGCAGCCAAGAGTTAGCGGGGGGGCGGTATGAGCAGTTCTTC. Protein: CASSQELAGGRYEQFF.

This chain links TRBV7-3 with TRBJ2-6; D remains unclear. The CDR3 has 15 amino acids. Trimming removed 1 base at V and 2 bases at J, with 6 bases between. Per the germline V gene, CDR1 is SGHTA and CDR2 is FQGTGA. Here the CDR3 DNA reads TGTGCCAGCAGCTTAATGGGGACTGGGGCCAACGTCCTGACTTTC. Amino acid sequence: CASSLMGTGANVLTF.

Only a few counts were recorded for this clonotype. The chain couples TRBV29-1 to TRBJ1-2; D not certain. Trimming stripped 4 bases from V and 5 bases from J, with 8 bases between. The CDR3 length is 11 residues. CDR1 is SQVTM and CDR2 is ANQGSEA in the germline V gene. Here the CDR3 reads CSVGFTYGYTF. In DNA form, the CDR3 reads TGCAGCGTTGGATTCACATATGGCTACACCTTC.

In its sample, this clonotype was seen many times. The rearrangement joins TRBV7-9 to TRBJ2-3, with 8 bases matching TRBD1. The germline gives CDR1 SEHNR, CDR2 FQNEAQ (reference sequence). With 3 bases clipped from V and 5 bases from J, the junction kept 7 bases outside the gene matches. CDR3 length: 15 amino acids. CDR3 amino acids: CASSFAGGAKDTQYF. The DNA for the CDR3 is TGTGCCAGCAGCTTTGCAGGGGGCGCGAAAGATACGCAGTATTTT. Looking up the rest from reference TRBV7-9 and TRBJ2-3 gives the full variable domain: DTGVSQNPRHKITKRGQNVTFRCDPISEHNRLYWYRQTLGQGPEFLTYFQNEAQLEKSRLLSDRFSAERPKGSFSTLEIQRTEQGDSAMYLCASSFAGGAKDTQYFGPGTRLTVL.

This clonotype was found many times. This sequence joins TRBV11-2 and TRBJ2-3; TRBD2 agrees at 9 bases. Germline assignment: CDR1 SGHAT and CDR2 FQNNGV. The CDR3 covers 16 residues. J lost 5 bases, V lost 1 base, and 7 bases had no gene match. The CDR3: CASSLVAGGPKDTQYF. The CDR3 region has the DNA TGTGCCAGCAGCTTAGTGGCGGGGGGGCCGAAAGATACGCAGTATTTT.

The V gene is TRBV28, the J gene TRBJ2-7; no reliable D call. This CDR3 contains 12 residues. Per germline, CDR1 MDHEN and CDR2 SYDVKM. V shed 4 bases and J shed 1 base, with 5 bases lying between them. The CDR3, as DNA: TGTGCCAGCAGTTCCGGGTCCTACGAGCAGTACGTC. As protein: CASSSGSYEQYV.

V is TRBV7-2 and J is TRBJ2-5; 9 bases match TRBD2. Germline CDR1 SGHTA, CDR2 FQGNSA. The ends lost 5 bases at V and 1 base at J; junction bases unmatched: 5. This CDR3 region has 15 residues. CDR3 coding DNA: TGTGCCAGCAGCGTGCCTAGCGGGATCCAAGAGACCCAGTACTTC. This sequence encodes CASSVPSGIQETQYF. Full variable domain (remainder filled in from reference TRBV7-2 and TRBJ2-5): GAGVSQSPSNKVTEKGKDVELRCDPISGHTALYWYRQSLGQGLEFLIYFQGNSAPDKSGLPSDRFSAERTGGSVSTLTIQRTQQEDSAVYLCASSVPSGIQETQYFGPGTRLLVL.